These 3 T cell receptor beta chains were sequenced from one sample in a study of blood T cell repertoires in COVID-19 (dated by TCRdb to the early 2020s). The library was made by the immunoSEQ multiplex PCR assay. Imported from immuneACCESS, the table was reduced by TCRdb to in-frame sequences with V and J called. These copies leave out some clones; in studies compared against another copy, an unresolved V gene accounts for under half, and the cause of the remainder is not known. The sample table lists some 150,000 clones, 84% of them with a count of one. The ten largest clones capture roughly 4.4% of the sample. The specimen was peripheral blood. Every receptor here comes from a human donor in a cohort sampled during active COVID-19.

This clone was detected only a few times. This sequence joins TRBV6-5 and TRBJ1-3; maybe TRBD1 (5 bases). This CDR3 is 15 amino acids long. Germline assignment: CDR1 MNHEY and CDR2 SVGAGI. The ends were cut back, 7 bases at V and 0 bases at J, with 13 bases in the middle. The CDR3 DNA follows: TGTGCCAGCACCTCGGACACCTACTCTGGAAACACCATATATTTT. Translation: CASTSDTYSGNTIYF.

The J gene is TRBJ1-2, the V gene TRBV28; 9 bases line up with TRBD1. The length of the CDR3 is 15 residues. Germline-derived CDR1 and CDR2 are MDHEN and SYDVKM. Trimming at V came to 6 bases and at J to 2 bases, leaving 7 bases not matched to a gene. CDR3 protein: CASSRAGTGNYGYTF. In DNA, the CDR3 is TGTGCCAGCAGCCGAGCCGGGACAGGGAACTATGGCTACACCTTC.

This chain connects TRBV6-5 to TRBJ1-3; 7 nucleotides match TRBD1. CDR1 and CDR2 from the germline V gene are MNHEY and SVGAGI. The length of the CDR3 is 15 residues. Losses at the gene ends were 9 bases for V and 0 bases for J; bases not matched to a gene: 8. The CDR3 reads CASLGGGLSGNTIYF. The CDR3, as DNA: TGTGCCAGTCTTGGAGGGGGCCTCTCTGGAAACACCATATATTTT.